This TCR beta chain was sequenced during a study of shared clonotypes between healthy human individuals. The data were produced by immunoSEQ multiplex PCR, yet TCRdb's version contains in-frame clones alone and is incomplete. This sample has around 340,000 clones, with over 70% found just once. Trimming took 4 bases from V and 0 from J; bases not matched to a gene: 7. There are 17 residues in the CDR3. Germline CDR1 and CDR2: SGHAT and FQNNGV. Of note for this clone: What it binds is unknown.

Findings and limits, study-wide: Depth of sequencing was expected to influence donor clonotype sharing.

V usage is TRBV11-2 and J usage is TRBJ2-7; 12 bases agree with TRBD2. The source material was memory CD4+ T cells sorted from blood. As for subset: CD45RA-negative fraction. This receptor was identified in a man aged 30 to 45 in good health. The CDR3 sequence: CASSSGLAGPGSYEQYF. In DNA form, the CDR3 reads TGTGCCAGCAGCTCTGGACTAGCGGGACCTGGCTCCTACGAGCAGTACTTC.